This T cell receptor beta chain was found in a study of shared clonotypes between healthy human individuals (dated by TCRdb to between 2020 and 2021). Concerning the study at large: The cohort comprised a couple of women and a few men aged 18 to 49 years. Per donor, three plates each were used for CD4 naive and CD4 memory, two for CD8 naive, and one for CD8 memory. Leukapheresis yielded between about 0.85 and 9.5 billion PBMCs per donor. Libraries were prepared and TCR repertoires were sequenced by different laboratories using diverse techniques, in order to increase sequencing depth and limit assay-specific biases. To estimate repertoire size and how much clonotype sharing occurs between individuals, the study deeply sequenced the blood TCR repertoires of roughly 5 healthy adults.

As for this clone: There is no known antigen for this receptor. Base qualities are not recorded, but no much larger clone differs from it by a single base.

What the study reported, not specific to this receptor: When a few donors were compared, the shared fraction of clonotypes was about 5.2% for naive CD4, around 3.5% for naive CD8, 2.3% for memory CD4, and 0.4% for memory CD8. Because the study included a small number of donors, the genetic and exposure-history diversity represented was limited. Based on pairwise subsampling, the degree of clonotype sharing among donors was expected to be affected by sequencing depth. Only blood was sampled, and tissue TCR repertoires likely differ from those in blood. Naive subsets generally had larger estimated clonotype richness than memory subsets did. Incomplete sequencing was indicated by rarefaction of sorted-subset datasets, despite the large sequencing depth. Clonotypes shared by all four sorted-subset donors showed higher generation probabilities than non-shared clonotypes.

Healthy HIV-negative adults with no recently reported acute infections or vaccinations were included as donors. Only Caucasian adults living in Nashville, Tennessee, USA were represented among the donors. Magnetic negative selection was used to enrich CD4+ T cells, after which naive cells were positively selected on CD45RA and the negative fraction became the memory subset. Blood was obtained by leukapheresis, after which PBMCs were separated by Ficoll-Histopaque density gradient centrifugation and cryopreserved in liquid nitrogen vapor phase. Purity and quantity of every magnetically sorted T cell population were checked by analytical flow cytometry. Genomic DNA was isolated from each sorted fraction and quantified by UV absorbance on a Nanodrop 2000c. TCR CDR3 regions were amplified from genomic DNA by multiplex PCR using the deep immunoSEQ assay. Genomic DNA extracted from each cell subset was distributed evenly over all wells of several immunoSEQ 96-well plates, and each plate served as one replicate. For sorted subsets, around 200 ng genomic DNA, equal to 25,000 to 35,000 T cell genomes, was loaded into each replicate PCR. Purified libraries were measured with a Qubit 3.0 fluorometer, size-checked on a Bioanalyzer 2100, and measured again with the KAPA Library Quantification kit. A separate single-read 150-cycle Illumina NextSeq 550 flow cell was used to sequence each immunoSEQ 96-well plate. As for how the authors treated the data: Because only junctional sequences without quality scores were contained in the immunoSEQ output, filtering matching that applied to full-length reads could not be performed. Sequences were annotated with PyIR, a Python wrapper for IgBLAST v1.9, and V/J genes and CDR3 were assigned using IMGT germline references. Reads with weak V/J assignments (E-value above 1e-6), missing CDR3, stop codons, out-of-frame junctions, or ambiguous translated residues were removed. V3J clonotypes were defined as sequences sharing an identical inferred V gene, J gene, and CDR3 amino acid sequence. Percentage overlap between repertoires was computed as shared unique clonotypes divided by the size of the smaller repertoire. Repertoire richness was assessed with RTK rarefaction, the Chao1 estimator, and Recon v2.1 estimates of unobserved clonotypes. OLGA was used to compute generation probabilities for all TCRbeta clonotypes that the gDNA method yielded from a few donors. As stored in TCRdb, this immuneACCESS dataset retains in-frame rearrangements with V and J assigned. A fraction of the clones does not appear; measured against another copy, unresolved V genes explain less than half of the discrepancy, and the remainder lacks a known reason. From that table come the V and J calls and clone size; the DNA was used to work out D and trimming. Recorded for this sample are more than 900,000 clones; approximately 80% of them occurred a single time. The ten largest clonotypes hold roughly 0.65% of the sample.

In the germline V gene, CDR1 corresponds to MDHEN and CDR2 to SYDVKM. From cysteine to phenylalanine, the CDR3 is 16 amino acids long. The DNA shown is the 48-base CDR3, in frame from base 1. Trimming removed 6 bases from V and 6 bases from J, leaving 21 bases between the germline ends. The clonotype comes from a man aged 18 to 30 in good health. Some clones in this sample may be carry-over from other donors' samples. Sequencing was done on a sample of memory CD4+ T cells from PBMCs. The cell subset or site label here, explained by the study, means: CD45RA-negative fraction. Rearrangement joined TRBV28 to TRBJ2-4, with TRBD2 as a weak D call on 5 bases. The CDR3: CASRPTGIKSRNIQYF. In nucleotide form, the sequence is TGTGCCAGCAGACCCACCGGGATTAAGTCAAGAAACATTCAGTACTTC.